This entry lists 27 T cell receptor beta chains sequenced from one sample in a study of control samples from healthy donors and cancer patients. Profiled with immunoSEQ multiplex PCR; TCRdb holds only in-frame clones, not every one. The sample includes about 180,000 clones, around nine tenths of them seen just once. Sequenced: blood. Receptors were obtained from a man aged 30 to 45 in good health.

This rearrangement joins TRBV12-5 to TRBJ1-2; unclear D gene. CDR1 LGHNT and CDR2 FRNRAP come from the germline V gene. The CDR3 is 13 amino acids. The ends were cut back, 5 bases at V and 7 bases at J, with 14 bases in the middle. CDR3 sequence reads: CASGPLLGGGYTF. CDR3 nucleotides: TGTGCTAGTGGTCCCCTTCTAGGAGGTGGCTACACCTTC.

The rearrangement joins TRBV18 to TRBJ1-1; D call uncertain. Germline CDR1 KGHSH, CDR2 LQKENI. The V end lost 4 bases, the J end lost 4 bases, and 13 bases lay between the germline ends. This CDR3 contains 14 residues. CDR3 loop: CASSREREGTEAFF. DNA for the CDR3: TGTGCCAGCTCACGGGAAAGGGAGGGCACTGAAGCTTTCTTT.

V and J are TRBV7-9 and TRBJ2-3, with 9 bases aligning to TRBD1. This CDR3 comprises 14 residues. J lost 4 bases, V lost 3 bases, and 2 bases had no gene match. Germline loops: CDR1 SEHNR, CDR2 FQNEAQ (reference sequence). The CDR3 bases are TGTGCCAGCAGCTTCACAGGGGGCGCAGATACGCAGTATTTT. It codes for CASSFTGGADTQYF.

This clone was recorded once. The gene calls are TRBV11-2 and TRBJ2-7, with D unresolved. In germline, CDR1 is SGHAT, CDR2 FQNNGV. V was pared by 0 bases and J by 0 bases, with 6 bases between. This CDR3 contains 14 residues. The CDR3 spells CASSLDRYSYEQYF. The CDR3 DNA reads TGTGCCAGCAGCTTAGACCGCTACTCCTACGAGCAGTACTTC.

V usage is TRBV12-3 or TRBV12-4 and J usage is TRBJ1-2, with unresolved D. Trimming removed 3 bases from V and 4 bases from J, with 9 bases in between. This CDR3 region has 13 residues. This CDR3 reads CASSFTGFYGYTF. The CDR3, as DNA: TGTGCCAGCAGTTTTACCGGGTTCTATGGCTACACCTTC.

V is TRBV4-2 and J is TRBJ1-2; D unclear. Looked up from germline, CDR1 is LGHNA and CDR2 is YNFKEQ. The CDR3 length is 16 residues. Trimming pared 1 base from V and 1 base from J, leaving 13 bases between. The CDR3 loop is CASSQARGGSNYGYTF. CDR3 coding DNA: TGTGCCAGCAGCCAAGCGCGGGGAGGTAGTAACTATGGCTACACCTTC.

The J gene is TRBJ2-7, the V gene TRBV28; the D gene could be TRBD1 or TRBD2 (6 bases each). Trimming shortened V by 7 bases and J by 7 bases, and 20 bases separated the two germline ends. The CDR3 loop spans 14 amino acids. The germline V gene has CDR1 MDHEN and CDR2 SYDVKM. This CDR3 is CASNPGAVLWEQYF. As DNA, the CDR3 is TGTGCCAGCAACCCGGGGGCGGTCCTTTGGGAGCAGTACTTC. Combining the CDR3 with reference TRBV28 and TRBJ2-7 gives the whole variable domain DVKVTQSSRYLVKRTGEKVFLECVQDMDHENMFWYRQDPGLGLRLIYFSYDVKMKEKGDIPEGYSVSREKKERFSLILESASTNQTSMYLCASNPGAVLWEQYFGPGTRLTVT.

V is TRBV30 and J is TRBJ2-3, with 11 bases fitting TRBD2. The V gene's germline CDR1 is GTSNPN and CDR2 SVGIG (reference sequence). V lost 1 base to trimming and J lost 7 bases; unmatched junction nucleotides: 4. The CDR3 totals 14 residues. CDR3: CAWSASGRTYTQYF. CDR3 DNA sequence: TGTGCCTGGAGTGCTAGCGGGAGGACCTATACGCAGTATTTT.

The CDR3 DNA reads TGCGCCAGCAGCTTGGCCCCGGACAGTTCGACGTATTCACCCCTCCACTTT. Its protein product is CASSLAPDSSTYSPLHF. The genes are TRBV5-1 and TRBJ1-6, with D maybe TRBD1 (6 bases). In germline, CDR1 is SGHRS, CDR2 YFSETQ. The V gene lost 0 bases and the J gene lost 8 bases, with 18 bases spanning the gap. This CDR3 comprises 17 residues.

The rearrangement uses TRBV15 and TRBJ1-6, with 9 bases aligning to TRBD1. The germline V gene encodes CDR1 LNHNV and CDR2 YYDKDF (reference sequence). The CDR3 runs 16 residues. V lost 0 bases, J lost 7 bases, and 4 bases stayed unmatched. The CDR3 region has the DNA TGTGCCACCAGCAGAGACCCCGGGACAGGGAATTCACCCCTCCACTTT. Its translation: CATSRDPGTGNSPLHF.

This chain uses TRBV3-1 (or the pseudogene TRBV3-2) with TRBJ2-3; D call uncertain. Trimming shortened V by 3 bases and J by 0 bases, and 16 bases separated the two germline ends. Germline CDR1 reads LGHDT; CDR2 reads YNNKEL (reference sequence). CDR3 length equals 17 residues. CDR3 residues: CASSQTLPGGSTDTQYF. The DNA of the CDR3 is TGTGCCAGCAGCCAGACCCTTCCGGGTGGGAGCACAGATACGCAGTATTTT.

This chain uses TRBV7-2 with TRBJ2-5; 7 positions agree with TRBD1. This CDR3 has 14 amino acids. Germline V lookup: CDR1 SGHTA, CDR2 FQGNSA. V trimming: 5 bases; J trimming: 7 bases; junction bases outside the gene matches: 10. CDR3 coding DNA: TGTGCCAGCAGCCGGGGACAGCTGGGGCCGACCCAGTACTTC. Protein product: CASSRGQLGPTQYF.

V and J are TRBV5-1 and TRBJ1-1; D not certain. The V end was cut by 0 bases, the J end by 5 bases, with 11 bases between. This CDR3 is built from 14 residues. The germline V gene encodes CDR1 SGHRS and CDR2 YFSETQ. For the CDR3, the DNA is TGCGCCAGCAGCTTGGTAACAATGGAGACTGAAGCTTTCTTT. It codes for CASSLVTMETEAFF. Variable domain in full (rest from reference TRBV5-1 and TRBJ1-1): KAGVTQTPRYLIKTRGQQVTLSCSPISGHRSVSWYQQTPGQGLQFLFEYFSETQRNKGNFPGRFSGRQFSNSRSEMNVSTLELGDSALYLCASSLVTMETEAFFGQGTRLTVV.

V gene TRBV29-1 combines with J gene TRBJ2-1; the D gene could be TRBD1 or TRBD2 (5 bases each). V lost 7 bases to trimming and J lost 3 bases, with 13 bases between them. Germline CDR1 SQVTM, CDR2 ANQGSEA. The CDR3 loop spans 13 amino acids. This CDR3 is CSAPGTDYNEQFF. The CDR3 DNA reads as TGCAGCGCCCCCGGGACGGACTACAATGAGCAGTTCTTC.

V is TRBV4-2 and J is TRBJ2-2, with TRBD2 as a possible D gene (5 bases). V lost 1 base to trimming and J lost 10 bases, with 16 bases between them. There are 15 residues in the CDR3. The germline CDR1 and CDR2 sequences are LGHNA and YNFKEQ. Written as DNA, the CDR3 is TGTGCCAGCAGCCAAGTAGCGTTAACGGAGGAGGAGCTGTTTTTT. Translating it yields CASSQVALTEEELFF.

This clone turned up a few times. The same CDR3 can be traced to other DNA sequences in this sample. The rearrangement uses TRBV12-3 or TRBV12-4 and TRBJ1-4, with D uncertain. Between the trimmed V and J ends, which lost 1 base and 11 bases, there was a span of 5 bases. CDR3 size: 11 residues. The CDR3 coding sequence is TGTGCCAGCAGTTTAGGGGAGAAACTGTTTTTT. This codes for CASSLGEKLFF.

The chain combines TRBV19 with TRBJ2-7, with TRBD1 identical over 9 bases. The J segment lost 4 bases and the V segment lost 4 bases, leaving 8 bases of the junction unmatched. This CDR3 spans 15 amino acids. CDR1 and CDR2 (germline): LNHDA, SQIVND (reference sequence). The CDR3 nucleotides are TGTGCCAGTAGTACCGGACAGGGGAGGTCTTACGAGCAGTACTTC. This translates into CASSTGQGRSYEQYF.

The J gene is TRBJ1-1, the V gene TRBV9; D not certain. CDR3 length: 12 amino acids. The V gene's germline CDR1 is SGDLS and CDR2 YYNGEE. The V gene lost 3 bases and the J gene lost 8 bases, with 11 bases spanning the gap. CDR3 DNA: TGTGCCAGCAGCGCCCACACCAGCGAAGCTTTCTTT. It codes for CASSAHTSEAFF.

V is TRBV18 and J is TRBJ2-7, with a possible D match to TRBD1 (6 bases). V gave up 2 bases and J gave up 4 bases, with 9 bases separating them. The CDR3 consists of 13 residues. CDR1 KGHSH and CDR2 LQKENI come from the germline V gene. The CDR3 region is CASSPVRGYEQYF. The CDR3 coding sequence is TGTGCCAGCTCACCAGTCAGGGGTTACGAGCAGTACTTC. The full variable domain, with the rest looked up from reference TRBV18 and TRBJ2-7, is NAGVMQNPRHLVRRRGQEARLRCSPMKGHSHVYWYRQLPEEGLKFMVYLQKENIIDESGMPKERFSAEFPKEGPSILRIQQVVRGDSAAYFCASSPVRGYEQYFGPGTRLTVT.

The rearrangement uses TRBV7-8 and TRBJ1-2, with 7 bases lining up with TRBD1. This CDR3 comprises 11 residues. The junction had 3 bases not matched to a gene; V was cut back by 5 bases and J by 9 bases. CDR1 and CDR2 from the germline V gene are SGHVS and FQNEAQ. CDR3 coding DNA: TGTGCCAGCAGCGGACAGGAAAGCTACACCTTC. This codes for CASSGQESYTF.

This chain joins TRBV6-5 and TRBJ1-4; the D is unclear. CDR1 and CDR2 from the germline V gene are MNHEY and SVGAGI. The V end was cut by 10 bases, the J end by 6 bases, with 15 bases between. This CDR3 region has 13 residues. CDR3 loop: CATKAGFDEKLFF. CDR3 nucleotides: TGTGCCACCAAAGCGGGGTTCGATGAAAAACTGTTTTTT.

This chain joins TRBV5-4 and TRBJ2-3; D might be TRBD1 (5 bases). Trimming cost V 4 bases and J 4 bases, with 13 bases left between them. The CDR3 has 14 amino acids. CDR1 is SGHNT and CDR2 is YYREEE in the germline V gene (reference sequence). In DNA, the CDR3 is TGTGCCAGCAGCCGCCTGGCAGGGTCAGATACGCAGTATTTT. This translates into CASSRLAGSDTQYF. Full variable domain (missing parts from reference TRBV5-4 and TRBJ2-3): ETGVTQSPTHLIKTRGQQVTLRCSSQSGHNTVSWYQQALGQGPQFIFQYYREEENGRGNFPPRFSGLQFPNYSSELNVNALELDDSALYLCASSRLAGSDTQYFGPGTRLTVL.

The CDR3 reads CASSILTGSETQYF. The DNA for the CDR3 is TGTGCCAGTAGTATCCTAACGGGGAGCGAGACCCAGTACTTC. The J gene is TRBJ2-5, the V gene TRBV19, with D possibly being TRBD2 (5 bases). Germline CDR1 is LNHDA and CDR2 is SQIVND (reference sequence). The CDR3 contains 14 residues. V lost 3 bases and J 5 bases, leaving 13 bases between the germline ends.

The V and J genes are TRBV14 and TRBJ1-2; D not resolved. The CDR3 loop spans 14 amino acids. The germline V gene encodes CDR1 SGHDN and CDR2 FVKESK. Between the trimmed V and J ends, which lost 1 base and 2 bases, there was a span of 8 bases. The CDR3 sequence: CASSQVGSNYGYTF. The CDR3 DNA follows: TGTGCCAGCAGCCAAGTCGGCTCAAACTATGGCTACACCTTC.

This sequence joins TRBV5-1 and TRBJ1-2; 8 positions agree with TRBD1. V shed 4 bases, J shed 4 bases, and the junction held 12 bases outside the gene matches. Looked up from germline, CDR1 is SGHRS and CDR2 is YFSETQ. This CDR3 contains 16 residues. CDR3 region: CASSPGVGQGAYGYTF. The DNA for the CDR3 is TGCGCCAGCAGCCCGGGGGTTGGGCAGGGGGCCTATGGCTACACCTTC. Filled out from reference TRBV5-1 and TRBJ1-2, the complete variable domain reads KAGVTQTPRYLIKTRGQQVTLSCSPISGHRSVSWYQQTPGQGLQFLFEYFSETQRNKGNFPGRFSGRQFSNSRSEMNVSTLELGDSALYLCASSPGVGQGAYGYTFGSGTRLTVV.

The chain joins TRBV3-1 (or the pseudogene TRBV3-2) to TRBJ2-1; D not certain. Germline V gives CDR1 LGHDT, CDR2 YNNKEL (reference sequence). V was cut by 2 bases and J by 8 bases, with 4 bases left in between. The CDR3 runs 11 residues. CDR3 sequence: CASSQTHEQFF. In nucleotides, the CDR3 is TGTGCCAGCAGCCAAACTCATGAGCAGTTCTTC.

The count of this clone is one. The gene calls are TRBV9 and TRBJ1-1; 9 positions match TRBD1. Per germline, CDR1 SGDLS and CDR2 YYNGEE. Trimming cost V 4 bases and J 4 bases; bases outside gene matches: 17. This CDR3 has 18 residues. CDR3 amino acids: CASSPPGGTGSRSTEAFF. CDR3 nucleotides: TGTGCCAGCAGCCCACCGGGGGGGACAGGGTCTCGTAGCACTGAAGCTTTCTTT.